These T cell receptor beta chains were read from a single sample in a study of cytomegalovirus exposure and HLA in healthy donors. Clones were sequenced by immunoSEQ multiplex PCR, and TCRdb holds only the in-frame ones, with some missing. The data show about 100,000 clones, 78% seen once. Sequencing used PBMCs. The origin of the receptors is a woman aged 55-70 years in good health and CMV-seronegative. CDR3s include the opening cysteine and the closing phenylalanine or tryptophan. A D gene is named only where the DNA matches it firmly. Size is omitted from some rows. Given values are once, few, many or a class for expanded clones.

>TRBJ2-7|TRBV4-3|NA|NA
TGCGCCAGCAGCCAAGAGGGAGGATACGAGCAGTACTTC
CASSQEGGYEQYF
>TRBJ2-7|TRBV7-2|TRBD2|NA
TGTGCCAGCAGCTTCCCACGCGCTACTAGCGGGAAGCCCTACGAGCAGTACTTC
CASSFPRATSGKPYEQYF
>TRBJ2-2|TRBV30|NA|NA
TGTGCCTGGAGTGTGAACAGGAACACCGGGGAGCTGTTTTTT
CAWSVNRNTGELFF
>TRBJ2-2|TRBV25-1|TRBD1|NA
TGTGCCAGCAAGCCCTCCGGGACAGGGAACACCGGGGAGCTGTTTTTT
CASKPSGTGNTGELFF
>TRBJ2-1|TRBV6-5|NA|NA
TGTGCCAGCAGTCCAGGGACTTCCCTAATTCAGCAGTTCTTC
CASSPGTSLIQQFF
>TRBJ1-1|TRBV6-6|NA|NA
TGTGCCAGCAGTCAATCGGGGGTCGGCACTGAAGCTTTCTTT
CASSQSGVGTEAFF
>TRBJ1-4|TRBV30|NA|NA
TGTGCCTGGAAGGGGGTAGGCGAAAAACTGTTTTTT
CAWKGVGEKLFF
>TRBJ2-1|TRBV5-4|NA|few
TGTGCCAGCAGCCCAAGAGGTGGGGGGAGCTCCTACAATGAGCAGTTCTTC
CASSPRGGGSSYNEQFF
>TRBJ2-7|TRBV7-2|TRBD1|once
TGTGCCAGCAGCTCGGACAGGTCCTCCTACGAGCAGTACTTC
CASSSDRSSYEQYF
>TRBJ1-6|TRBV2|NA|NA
TGTGCCAGCAGGGGAGGGGAAGTAGGTAATTCACCCCTCCACTTT
CASRGGEVGNSPLHF
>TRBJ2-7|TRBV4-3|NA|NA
TGCGCCAGCAGCCAAGTTCGAGGGTGGGAGGGGGCCTACGAGCAGTACTTC
CASSQVRGWEGAYEQYF
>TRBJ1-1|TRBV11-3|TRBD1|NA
TGTGCCAGCAGCCCGACAGGGGGAGGTGAAGCTTTCTTT
CASSPTGGGEAFF
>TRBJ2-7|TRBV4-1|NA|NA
TGCGCCAGCAGCCAAGGGGCGAACTACGAGCAGTACTTC
CASSQGANYEQYF
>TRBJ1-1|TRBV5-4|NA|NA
TGTGCCAGCAGCATAAGACTTATGAACACTGAAGCTTTCTTT
CASSIRLMNTEAFF
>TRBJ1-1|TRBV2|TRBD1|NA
TGTGCCAGCAGTGAAATCGGCAGGGGGCATACTGAAGCTTTCTTT
CASSEIGRGHTEAFF
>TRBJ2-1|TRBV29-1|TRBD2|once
TGCAGCGTTGAAGCCCAGCGGGGGCATTACAATGAGCAGTTCTTC
CSVEAQRGHYNEQFF
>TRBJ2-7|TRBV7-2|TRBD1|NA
TGTGCCAGCAGCCCTAAGCAACCCTGGGACAGCGTCTACGAGCAGTACTTC
CASSPKQPWDSVYEQYF
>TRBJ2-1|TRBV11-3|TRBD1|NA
TGTGCCAGCAGCCATGGACAGGGCGCGCAGTTCTTC
CASSHGQGAQFF
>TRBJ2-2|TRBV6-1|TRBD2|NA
TGTGCCAGCAGTGACTTGGGACTAGGGGCCGGGGAGCTGTTTTTT
CASSDLGLGAGELFF
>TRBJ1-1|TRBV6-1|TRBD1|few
TGTGCCAGCAGACCAGACAGGGGCCTTAACACTGAAGCTTTCTTT
CASRPDRGLNTEAFF
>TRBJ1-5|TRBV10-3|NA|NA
TGTGCCATCAGTTCAGGGCAGGGCAATCAGCCCCAGCATTTT
CAISSGQGNQPQHF
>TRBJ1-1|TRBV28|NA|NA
TGTGCCAGCGAAGGGGCAGGGGACGGAGACACTGAAGCTTTCTTT
CASEGAGDGDTEAFF
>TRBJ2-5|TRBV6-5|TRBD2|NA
TGTGCCAGCAGTCGGACTAGCGGGGGGCGAGAGACCCAGTACTTC
CASSRTSGGRETQYF
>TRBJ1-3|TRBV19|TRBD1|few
TGTGCCAGTAGTGCGACAGGGGGTGGAAACACCATATATTTT
CASSATGGGNTIYF
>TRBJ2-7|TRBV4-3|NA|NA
TGCGCCAGCAGCCCCTATTTGCGGTCCGGCGAGCAGTACTTC
CASSPYLRSGEQYF
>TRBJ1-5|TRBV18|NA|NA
TGTGCCAGCTCACCACGCGGGACGGAGTCAGGCGACAATCAGCCCCAGCATTTT
CASSPRGTESGDNQPQHF
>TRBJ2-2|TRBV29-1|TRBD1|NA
TGCAGCGCCGAAACGGGACAGGGGCCCGGGGAGCTGTTTTTT
CSAETGQGPGELFF
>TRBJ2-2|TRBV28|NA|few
TGTGCCAGCAGTTTGCTAGTTGCCGGGGAGCTGTTTTTT
CASSLLVAGELFF
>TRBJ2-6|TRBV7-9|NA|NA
TGTGCCAGCAGCTCAGTCTCTGGGGCCAACGTCCTGACTTTC
CASSSVSGANVLTF
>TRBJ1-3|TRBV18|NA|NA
TGTGCCAGCTCACCCATAGAGGAGTCCGGAAACACCATATATTTT
CASSPIEESGNTIYF
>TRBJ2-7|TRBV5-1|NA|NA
TGCGCCAGCAGCTTGGATAGCGGAAAGCTCTACGAGCAGTACTTC
CASSLDSGKLYEQYF
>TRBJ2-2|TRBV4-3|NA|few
TGCGCCAGCAGCCAAGATATAAGCGACAGGAACACCGGGGAGCTGTTTTTT
CASSQDISDRNTGELFF
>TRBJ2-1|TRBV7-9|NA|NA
TGTGCCAGCAGCCCGACCCGGGAGAATGAGCAGTTCTTC
CASSPTRENEQFF
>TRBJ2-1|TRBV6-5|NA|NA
TGTGCCAGCAGCCTGTCGTACAGCGGTCACAATGAGCAGTTCTTC
CASSLSYSGHNEQFF
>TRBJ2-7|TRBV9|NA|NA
TGTGCCAGCAGCGTAGCAACAGGGAGCTACGAGCAGTACTTC
CASSVATGSYEQYF
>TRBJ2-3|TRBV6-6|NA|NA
TGTGCCAGCAGCCCGAGCACAGATACGCAGTATTTT
CASSPSTDTQYF
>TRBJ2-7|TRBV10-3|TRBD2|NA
TGTGCCACCTTAAGCGGGAGCTCCTACGAGCAGTACTTC
CATLSGSSYEQYF
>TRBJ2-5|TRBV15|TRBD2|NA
TGTGCCACCAGCGGCGGGGGAACCCTCCAAGAGACCCAGTACTTC
CATSGGGTLQETQYF
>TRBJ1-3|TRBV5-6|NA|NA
TGTGCCAGCAGCCCTCGGTCCCGGGGGTATCGTGGAAACACCATATATTTT
CASSPRSRGYRGNTIYF
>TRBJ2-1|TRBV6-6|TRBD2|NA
TGTGCCAGCAGATCCGGGACTAGCGGACGGGATGAGCAGTTCTTC
CASRSGTSGRDEQFF
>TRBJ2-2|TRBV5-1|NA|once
TGCGCCAGCTGGTCACAGGGGGGGAGCACCGGGGAGCTGTTTTTT
CASWSQGGSTGELFF
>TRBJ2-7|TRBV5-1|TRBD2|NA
TGCGCCAGCAGCTTAGACGGGAGGTACGAGCAGTACTTC
CASSLDGRYEQYF
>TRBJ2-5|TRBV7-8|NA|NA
TGTGCCAGCAGCTTATCGGTAGCGGTGGGAGAGACCCAGTACTTC
CASSLSVAVGETQYF
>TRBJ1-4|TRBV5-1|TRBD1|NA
TGCGCCAGCAGAGAAGGGACAGGGGGCGTTTGGACTAATGAAAAACTGTTTTTT
CASREGTGGVWTNEKLFF
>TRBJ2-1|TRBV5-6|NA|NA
TGTGCCAGCAGTCCGCTCCGGGACACTGTGTACAATGAGCAGTTCTTC
CASSPLRDTVYNEQFF
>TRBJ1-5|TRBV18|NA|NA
TGTGCCAGCACTGACGGGTACAATCAGCCCCAGCATTTT
CASTDGYNQPQHF
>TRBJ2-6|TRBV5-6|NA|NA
TGTGCCAGCAGCCTACACCCAGGGTCTGGGGCCAACGTCCTGACTTTC
CASSLHPGSGANVLTF
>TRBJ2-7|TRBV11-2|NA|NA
TGTGCCAGCAGCTTGGTAGCCGACAGTCCCTACGAGCAGTACTTC
CASSLVADSPYEQYF
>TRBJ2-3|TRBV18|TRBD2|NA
TGTGCCAGCTCACCCTTGGCGGGGGGCAGCACAGATACGCAGTATTTT
CASSPLAGGSTDTQYF
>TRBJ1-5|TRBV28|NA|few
TGTGCCAGCAGAACAGGGTTCAATCAGCCCCAGCATTTT
CASRTGFNQPQHF
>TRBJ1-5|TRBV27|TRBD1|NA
TGTGCCAGCAGTCGGACAGGGATCCCAAATCAGCCCCAGCATTTT
CASSRTGIPNQPQHF